The 29 T cell receptor beta chains below come from one sample, sequenced in a study of blood T cell repertoires in COVID-19. The data were produced by immunoSEQ multiplex PCR, yet TCRdb's version contains in-frame clones alone and is incomplete. This table holds about 230,000 clones, approximately 90% found once. Sequenced input: peripheral blood. These receptor sequences come from a man aged 50 or older with COVID-19, enrolled during active disease.

The J gene is TRBJ1-5, the V gene TRBV2; D gene ambiguous. With 5 bases removed from V and 6 bases from J, the gap between germline ends came to 14 bases. Per the germline V gene, CDR1 is SNHLY and CDR2 is FYNNEI. CDR3 length equals 14 residues. The CDR3 nucleotides read TGTGCCAGCAGTTTTACAGTGGGTGCTCAGCCCCAGCATTTT. Its translation: CASSFTVGAQPQHF.

This clone was picked up one time. The J gene is TRBJ2-5, the V gene TRBV6-5, with D possibly being TRBD1 (5 bases). The germline V gene has CDR1 MNHEY and CDR2 SVGAGI. This CDR3 is built from 15 residues. V lost 1 base to trimming and J lost 5 bases, with 14 bases between them. The CDR3 spells CASSYFPGSKETQYF. CDR3 in DNA: TGTGCCAGCAGTTACTTCCCAGGGTCGAAGGAGACCCAGTACTTC.

Concerning this clone: Other nucleotide sequences from this sample produce the same CDR3. V usage is TRBV7-2 and J usage is TRBJ1-5; the D gene is possibly TRBD1 (6 bases). V lost 5 bases, J lost 5 bases, and 10 bases lay in between. The CDR3 consists of 13 residues. The V gene's germline CDR1 is SGHTA and CDR2 FQGNSA. In DNA form, the CDR3 reads TGTGCCAGCAGCCCACAGGGTGATCAGCCCCAGCATTTT. Encoded protein: CASSPQGDQPQHF. Using reference TRBV7-2 and TRBJ1-5 for the parts outside the CDR3, the full variable domain is GAGVSQSPSNKVTEKGKDVELRCDPISGHTALYWYRQSLGQGLEFLIYFQGNSAPDKSGLPSDRFSAERTGGSVSTLTIQRTQQEDSAVYLCASSPQGDQPQHFGDGTRLSIL.

The genes are TRBV25-1 and TRBJ1-4; TRBD1 agrees at 9 bases. The CDR3 runs to 16 residues. Germline CDR1 MGHDK, CDR2 SYGVNS. Unmatched junction bases numbered 13, after V lost 7 bases and J lost 7 bases. This chain's CDR3 is CASKGITTGGFEKLFF. The CDR3 coding sequence is TGTGCCAGCAAAGGCATTACGACAGGGGGTTTTGAAAAACTGTTTTTT.

The chain links TRBV7-9 to TRBJ1-2; no firm D call. V was trimmed by 2 bases and J by 4 bases, leaving 8 bases between them. Germline CDR1 and CDR2: SEHNR and FQNEAQ (reference sequence). The CDR3 extends over 13 amino acids. The CDR3: CASSLNEGYGYTF. As DNA, the CDR3 is TGTGCCAGCAGCTTAAACGAGGGCTATGGCTACACCTTC.

The rearrangement joins TRBV3-1 (or the pseudogene TRBV3-2) to TRBJ1-6, with TRBD1 matching over 9 bases. CDR1 is LGHDT, CDR2 YNNKEL, per germline (reference sequence). The CDR3 contains 17 residues. Trimming cost V 4 bases and J 6 bases; bases outside gene matches: 10. This CDR3 reads CASSRGQGINRNSPLHF. CDR3 DNA sequence: TGTGCCAGCAGCCGGGGACAGGGAATTAATCGTAATTCACCCCTCCACTTT.

This clone was seen a handful of times. The chain is built from TRBV18 and TRBJ2-7, with TRBD2 matching over 14 bases. Germline lookup yields CDR1 KGHSH and CDR2 LQKENI. V gave up 5 bases and J gave up 4 bases; unmatched junction bases: 10. This CDR3 contains 17 residues. This chain's CDR3 is CASSSGLAGGGAYEQYF. Here the CDR3 DNA reads TGTGCCAGCTCATCCGGACTAGCGGGAGGAGGGGCTTACGAGCAGTACTTC.

The V gene is TRBV6-5, the J gene TRBJ2-7; weak D call: TRBD1 (6 bases). V was shortened by 2 bases and J by 7 bases, with 18 bases between the two germline ends. CDR1 and CDR2 from the germline V gene are MNHEY and SVGAGI. CDR3 length: 15 amino acids. The chain's CDR3 is CASSYPSAGANEQYF. CDR3 nucleotides: TGTGCCAGCAGTTACCCATCAGCAGGGGCGAATGAGCAGTACTTC.

The rearrangement links TRBV30 to TRBJ1-1; D not certain. The V gene lost 8 bases and the J gene lost 1 base, with 11 bases spanning the gap. The germline V gene encodes CDR1 GTSNPN and CDR2 SVGIG (reference sequence). The CDR3 contains 12 residues. For the CDR3, the DNA is TGTGCCAAAAAGGAGCCGAACACTGAAGCTTTCTTT. This encodes CAKKEPNTEAFF.

This clone was observed a few times. The J gene is TRBJ1-5, the V gene TRBV19, with a tentative D call TRBD1 (6 bases). Germline CDR1 is LNHDA and CDR2 is SQIVND (reference sequence). There are 15 residues in the CDR3. Trimming took 6 bases from V and 9 from J, leaving 21 bases between them. This CDR3 reads CASSLDSPFFRPQHF. In DNA, the CDR3 is TGTGCCAGTAGCCTGGACAGCCCATTTTTCAGGCCCCAGCATTTT. Drawing the rest from reference TRBV19 and TRBJ1-5, the complete variable domain is DGGITQSPKYLFRKEGQNVTLSCEQNLNHDAMYWYRQDPGQGLRLIYYSQIVNDFQKGDIAEGYSVSREKKESFPLTVTSAQKNPTAFYLCASSLDSPFFRPQHFGDGTRLSIL.

The table lists this clone with a few counts. This chain links TRBV6-5 with TRBJ1-3; 9 bases match TRBD1. Germline CDR1 MNHEY, CDR2 SVGAGI. The length of the CDR3 is 15 residues. V lost 5 bases and J lost 2; bases outside the gene matches: 4. CDR3 bases: TGTGCCAGCAGTCCGGACAGGGGAACTGGAAACACCATATATTTT. Protein: CASSPDRGTGNTIYF.

The chain is built from TRBV12-5 and TRBJ1-1; the D is unclear. Trimming pared 0 bases from V and 7 bases from J, leaving 12 bases between. Per germline, CDR1 LGHNT and CDR2 FRNRAP. This CDR3 region has 14 residues. The CDR3 sequence is CASGLVRVGSEAFF. CDR3 DNA sequence: TGTGCTAGTGGTTTGGTTAGGGTGGGGAGTGAAGCTTTCTTT. Full variable domain (missing parts from reference TRBV12-5 and TRBJ1-1): DARVTQTPRHKVTEMGQEVTMRCQPILGHNTVFWYRQTMMQGLELLAYFRNRAPLDDSGMPKDRFSAEMPDATLATLKIQPSEPRDSAVYFCASGLVRVGSEAFFGQGTRLTVV.

The chain uses TRBV27 and TRBJ1-2, with a tentative D call TRBD1 (6 bases). Trimming removed 10 bases from V and 8 bases from J, with 23 bases in between. The CDR3 is 14 amino acids. Germline lookup yields CDR1 MNHEY and CDR2 SMNVEV (reference sequence). The CDR3: CATQRRGGTGGYTF. CDR3 in DNA: TGTGCCACCCAGAGGAGGGGGGGTACAGGGGGCTACACCTTC.

Of note for this clone: One junction end does not reproduce the germline sequence, and a read error may be involved. The V call is TRBV5-6, the J call TRBJ2-1, with 14 nucleotides matching TRBD2. The CDR3 is 15 residues long. The germline V gene encodes CDR1 SGHDT and CDR2 YYEEEE. The CDR3 bases are TGTGCCAGCAGCAGTGGGACTAGCGGGAGTCTAGTCGGGGTCTTC. This codes for CASSSGTSGSLVGVF.

This clone occurred a few times. This sequence joins TRBV19 and TRBJ2-1; 7 positions agree with TRBD2. V trimming: 6 bases; J trimming: 0 bases; junction bases outside the gene matches: 11. The length of the CDR3 is 17 residues. Germline V gene data show CDR1 as LNHDA and CDR2 as SQIVND (reference sequence). The CDR3 is CASSKRRGRSSYNEQFF. The CDR3, as DNA: TGTGCCAGTAGCAAAAGACGCGGGAGAAGCTCCTACAATGAGCAGTTCTTC.

The rearrangement joins TRBV10-3 to TRBJ2-2; 7 positions match TRBD1. V gave up 6 bases and J gave up 0 bases; unmatched junction bases: 1. The CDR3 contains 14 residues. CDR1 is ENHRY and CDR2 is SYGVKD in the germline V gene. The CDR3 spells CAIRDRTNTGELFF. For the CDR3, the DNA is TGTGCCATCAGGGACAGGACGAACACCGGGGAGCTGTTTTTT.

The chain recombines TRBV11-2 with TRBJ1-6; D is uncertain. Germline V CDR1 and CDR2: SGHAT, FQNNGV. The CDR3 runs to 13 residues. V was shortened by 7 bases and J by 7 bases, with 11 bases between the two germline ends. The CDR3 DNA reads TGTGCCAGCACCCCGGGAGTCAATTCACCCCTCCACTTT. Translating gives CASTPGVNSPLHF.

The chain has TRBV6-5 and TRBJ2-5, with TRBD2 matching 7 bases. V lost 6 bases to trimming and J lost 7 bases; unmatched junction nucleotides: 11. This CDR3 has 14 residues. Germline V gene data show CDR1 as MNHEY and CDR2 as SVGAGI. The CDR3 nucleotides read TGTGCCAGCAGCGGTTTTGCGGGAGAGGGGACCCAGTACTTC. It codes for CASSGFAGEGTQYF.

This rearrangement joins TRBV7-8 to TRBJ2-7, with 10 bases that match TRBD1. This CDR3 region has 15 residues. V dropped 5 bases and J dropped 5; count of bases not matched to a gene: 9. Looked up from germline, CDR1 is SGHVS and CDR2 is FQNEAQ. The CDR3 region is CASSRGTGVFNEQYF. Written as DNA, the CDR3 is TGTGCCAGCAGCCGAGGGACAGGGGTTTTCAACGAGCAGTACTTC.

Details on this clone: Other DNA sequences in the sample encode the same CDR3. This rearrangement joins TRBV28 to TRBJ1-5; D gene unclear. In germline, CDR1 is MDHEN, CDR2 SYDVKM. The V gene lost 4 bases and the J gene lost 4 bases, with 11 bases spanning the gap. This CDR3 contains 14 residues. The CDR3 here is CASSSSTGNQPQHF. In DNA, the CDR3 is TGTGCCAGCAGTTCCAGTACGGGAAATCAGCCCCAGCATTTT.

The rearrangement joins TRBV18 to TRBJ2-5; D is ambiguous. From germline, CDR1 is KGHSH and CDR2 LQKENI. CDR3 length equals 12 residues. The V end was cut by 6 bases, the J end by 5 bases, with 10 bases between. CDR3 bases: TGTGCCAGCTCTCCGGTTGGTGAGACCCAGTACTTC. Its translation is CASSPVGETQYF. The variable domain in full, completed from reference TRBV18 and TRBJ2-5, reads NAGVMQNPRHLVRRRGQEARLRCSPMKGHSHVYWYRQLPEEGLKFMVYLQKENIIDESGMPKERFSAEFPKEGPSILRIQQVVRGDSAAYFCASSPVGETQYFGPGTRLLVL.

The V gene is TRBV10-2, the J gene TRBJ2-2; 7 bases agree with TRBD2. The trim removed 7 bases at V and 1 base at J, leaving 3 bases unmatched. The CDR3 totals 14 residues. The germline CDR1 and CDR2 sequences are WSHSY and SAAADI. The CDR3 is CASNPGGNTGELFF. The CDR3 DNA sequence: TGCGCCAGCAATCCGGGGGGGAACACCGGGGAGCTGTTTTTT.

The CDR3 spells CASSEGTSGRAWSYEQFF. CDR3 nucleotide sequence: TGTGCCAGCAGTGAAGGGACTAGCGGGAGGGCCTGGAGCTATGAGCAGTTCTTC. This sequence joins TRBV6-1 and TRBJ2-1; TRBD2 aligns across 15 bases. The junction had 9 bases not matched to a gene; V was cut back by 1 base and J by 8 bases. Germline V CDR1 and CDR2: MNHNS, SASEGT. The CDR3 has 18 residues.

The chain combines TRBV5-4 with TRBJ2-2, with D uncertain. The V gene's germline CDR1 is SGHNT and CDR2 YYREEE (reference sequence). Trimming left V 0 bases short and J 3 bases short, with 9 bases between. The CDR3 has 15 residues. The CDR3 sequence: CASSLAAGHTGELFF. DNA for the CDR3: TGTGCCAGCAGCTTGGCAGCAGGCCACACCGGGGAGCTGTTTTTT.

The gene calls are TRBV6-6 and TRBJ1-1, with D unclear. Germline V gene lookup returns CDR1 MNHNY and CDR2 SVGAGI (reference sequence). Trimming removed 5 bases from V and 0 bases from J, with 4 bases in between. The CDR3 contains 12 residues. CDR3 residues: CASSPLNTEAFF. The CDR3 region has the DNA TGTGCCAGCAGTCCGTTGAACACTGAAGCTTTCTTT.

The gene calls are TRBV27 and TRBJ2-3; D perhaps matches TRBD2 (6 bases). This CDR3 has 15 residues. Germline V gene data show CDR1 as MNHEY and CDR2 as SMNVEV (reference sequence). V was cut by 6 bases and J by 14 bases, with 27 bases left in between. This CDR3 is CASRAGTFPYGGGYF. The CDR3, as DNA: TGTGCCAGCAGAGCTGGGACTTTTCCCTACGGGGGAGGGTATTTT.

The chain employs TRBV19 and TRBJ2-3; D might be TRBD2 (7 bases). Germline assignment: CDR1 LNHDA and CDR2 SQIVND (reference sequence). Trimming left V 4 bases short and J 7 bases short, with 12 bases between. There are 13 residues in the CDR3. This chain's CDR3 is CASSSGGANTQYF. The CDR3 DNA reads TGTGCCAGTAGTAGCGGGGGCGCGAATACGCAGTATTTT. Variable domain in full (rest from reference TRBV19 and TRBJ2-3): DGGITQSPKYLFRKEGQNVTLSCEQNLNHDAMYWYRQDPGQGLRLIYYSQIVNDFQKGDIAEGYSVSREKKESFPLTVTSAQKNPTAFYLCASSSGGANTQYFGPGTRLTVL.

This clone has just one count. The rearrangement uses TRBV5-1 and TRBJ1-3; possible D gene TRBD1, 5 bases. CDR1 SGHRS and CDR2 YFSETQ come from the germline V gene. V was shortened by 4 bases and J by 3 bases, with 11 bases between the two germline ends. The CDR3 sequence is 14 residues long. CDR3 in amino acids: CASSPLTDGNTIYF. CDR3 sequence (DNA): TGCGCCAGCAGCCCCCTGACAGATGGAAACACCATATATTTT.

The V gene is TRBV2, the J gene TRBJ2-7; TRBD2 might be the D (6 bases). The CDR3 is 14 amino acids. CDR1 and CDR2 from the germline V gene are SNHLY and FYNNEI. Trimming removed 7 bases from V and 3 bases from J, with 16 bases in between. The CDR3 reads CASTLGLEVYEQYF. As DNA, the CDR3 is TGTGCCAGCACCCTGGGACTGGAGGTCTACGAGCAGTACTTC.